These 30 T cell receptor beta chains share one sample of origin, sequenced in a study of blood T cell repertoires in COVID-19. The data were produced by immunoSEQ multiplex PCR, yet TCRdb's version contains in-frame clones alone and is incomplete. The sample includes 200,000 to 250,000 clones, approximately 88% seen only once; the top ten take about 4%. Sequencing was done on a sample of PBMCs or T cells enriched from blood (not recorded which). The source of these receptors is a woman in her twenties or thirties who had been exposed to COVID-19.

The chain carries TRBV2 and TRBJ1-6; D unclear. This CDR3 has 13 amino acids. V dropped 0 bases and J dropped 10 bases, with 7 bases sitting between them. The germline V gene encodes CDR1 SNHLY and CDR2 FYNNEI. CDR3: CASSEASSSPLHF. For the CDR3, the DNA is TGTGCCAGCAGTGAAGCTAGCTCGTCACCCCTCCACTTT.

The rearrangement uses TRBV7-6 and TRBJ2-2, with D possibly matching TRBD1 (6 bases). V was clipped by 8 bases and J by 2 bases, with 15 bases between them. Germline values: CDR1 SGHVS, CDR2 FNYEAQ. There are 15 residues in the CDR3. Written as DNA, the CDR3 is TGTGCCAGCCGTTTACAGGGAGCTAACACCGGGGAGCTGTTTTTT. It encodes CASRLQGANTGELFF.

The CDR3 here is CASSVGVLTEAFF. In nucleotides, the CDR3 is TGTGCCAGCAGCGTAGGAGTGCTCACTGAAGCTTTCTTT. The gene calls are TRBV9 and TRBJ1-1; no clear D. This CDR3 region has 13 residues. Germline-derived CDR1 and CDR2 are SGDLS and YYNGEE. Trimming removed 0 bases from V and 4 bases from J, with 7 bases in between. The full variable domain, rest sourced from reference TRBV9 and TRBJ1-1, is DSGVTQTPKHLITATGQRVTLRCSPRSGDLSVYWYQQSLDQGLQFLIQYYNGEERAKGNILERFSAQQFPDLHSELNLSSLELGDSALYFCASSVGVLTEAFFGQGTRLTVV.

This clone was counted a few times. This chain uses TRBV6-5 with TRBJ1-3; D remains unclear. With 0 bases removed from V and 0 bases from J, the gap between germline ends came to 6 bases. Germline values: CDR1 MNHEY, CDR2 SVGAGI. The length of the CDR3 is 15 residues. For the CDR3, the DNA is TGTGCCAGCAGTTACTCCCACAGCTCTGGAAACACCATATATTTT. It is translated as CASSYSHSSGNTIYF.

This clone was detected a few times. The chain links TRBV6-1 to TRBJ1-5; a possible D gene is TRBD1 (5 bases). CDR1 is MNHNS and CDR2 is SASEGT in the germline V gene. The CDR3 covers 15 residues. V dropped 0 bases and J dropped 5 bases, with 11 bases sitting between them. The CDR3 bases are TGTGCCAGCAGTGAAGCCGGGGGAATGTATCAGCCCCAGCATTTT. Translating gives CASSEAGGMYQPQHF.

This clone was recorded once. Germline and junction disagree at one end, which may indicate a read error. V gene TRBV7-2 combines with J gene TRBJ2-2; a weak D match, TRBD2 (5 bases). The CDR3 is 8 residues long. Germline V lookup: CDR1 SGHTA, CDR2 FQGNSA. The CDR3 DNA is TGTGCCAGCAGCCCCGGGATTTTT. Its protein product is CASSPGIF.

The chain couples TRBV18 to TRBJ1-2, with 8 bases that match TRBD1. The CDR3 covers 16 residues. Trimming cost V 6 bases and J 1 base; bases outside gene matches: 10. Germline V gene lookup returns CDR1 KGHSH and CDR2 LQKENI. CDR3 region: CASSTLLDRDNYGYTF. As DNA, the CDR3 is TGTGCCAGCTCGACTCTTTTGGACAGGGATAACTATGGCTACACCTTC.

This chain connects TRBV6-5 to TRBJ2-5; 9 bases line up with TRBD2. Germline CDR1 is MNHEY and CDR2 is SVGAGI. This CDR3 contains 15 residues. Trimming removed 0 bases from V and 4 bases from J; junction bases left unmatched: 3. CDR3 bases: TGTGCCAGCAGTTACTCTAGCGGGAGACGAGAGACCCAGTACTTC. Encoded protein: CASSYSSGRRETQYF.

This rearrangement joins TRBV5-1 to TRBJ1-2; D might be TRBD1 (5 bases). CDR1 is SGHRS, CDR2 YFSETQ, per germline. The CDR3 runs to 14 residues. V lost 3 bases, J lost 3 bases, and 12 bases lay in between. The CDR3 protein is CASSSSLTDYGYTF. The CDR3 nucleotides are TGCGCCAGCAGCTCGAGTTTGACAGACTATGGCTACACCTTC.

The chain joins TRBV28 to TRBJ1-5; D is perhaps TRBD1 (6 bases). The CDR3 is 14 residues long. Germline CDR1 reads MDHEN; CDR2 reads SYDVKM. V lost 4 bases and J 6 bases, leaving 13 bases between the germline ends. CDR3 sequence reads: CASSSQGHGQPQHF. The CDR3 region has the DNA TGTGCCAGCAGTTCTCAGGGGCATGGTCAGCCCCAGCATTTT.

The rearrangement joins TRBV6-5 to TRBJ2-7; TRBD2 is a possible D gene (6 bases). This CDR3 comprises 15 residues. Between the trimmed V and J ends, which lost 3 bases and 1 base, there was a span of 13 bases. Germline CDR1 is MNHEY and CDR2 is SVGAGI. CDR3 nucleotides: TGTGCCAGCAGTTATTCGGCTGCGGGATCCTACGAGCAGTACTTC. Its protein product is CASSYSAAGSYEQYF.

The gene calls are TRBV20-1 and TRBJ1-1, with D maybe TRBD1 (5 bases). V lost 3 bases to trimming and J lost 5 bases, with 19 bases between them. Germline assignment: CDR1 DFQATT and CDR2 SNEGSKA (reference sequence). This CDR3 region has 15 residues. The DNA for the CDR3 is TGCAGTGCTAGTGAGGCAGGGCGACAGTGGACTGAAGCTTTCTTT. It translates to CSASEAGRQWTEAFF.

The chain employs TRBV5-6 and TRBJ1-5, with TRBD1 as a possible D gene (6 bases). Germline lookup yields CDR1 SGHDT and CDR2 YYEEEE. Trimming pared 1 base from V and 7 bases from J, leaving 15 bases between. The CDR3 is made up of 15 amino acids. CDR3 DNA: TGTGCCAGCAGCTTGAGGGGAACAGGGCGACAGCCCCAGCATTTT. Translating it yields CASSLRGTGRQPQHF.

This chain joins TRBV2 and TRBJ2-6; a possible D gene is TRBD2 (5 bases). Germline loops: CDR1 SNHLY, CDR2 FYNNEI. V dropped 8 bases and J dropped 4 bases, with 24 bases sitting between them. The length of the CDR3 is 18 residues. The CDR3 loop is CASQKAAGGYWGANVLTF. For the CDR3, the DNA is TGTGCCAGCCAAAAAGCGGCCGGAGGTTATTGGGGGGCCAACGTCCTGACTTTC. The complete variable domain, with remaining parts taken from reference TRBV2 and TRBJ2-6, reads EPEVTQTPSHQVTQMGQEVILRCVPISNHLYFYWYRQILGQKVEFLVSFYNNEISEKSEIFDDQFSVERPDGSNFTLKIRSTKLEDSAMYFCASQKAAGGYWGANVLTFGAGSRLTVL.

The J gene is TRBJ2-3, the V gene TRBV11-2; 15 positions agree with TRBD2. In germline, CDR1 is SGHAT, CDR2 FQNNGV. The CDR3 has 19 residues. V shed 0 bases and J 1 base; nucleotides not matched to a gene: 5. The CDR3 region has the DNA TGTGCCAGCAGCTTAGATGGACTAGCGGGAGGGCCGGGCACAGATACGCAGTATTTT. Amino acids: CASSLDGLAGGPGTDTQYF. Full variable domain (outside the CDR3, taken from reference TRBV11-2 and TRBJ2-3): EAGVAQSPRYKIIEKRQSVAFWCNPISGHATLYWYQQILGQGPKLLIQFQNNGVVDDSQLPKDRFSAERLKGVDSTLKIQPAKLEDSAVYLCASSLDGLAGGPGTDTQYFGPGTRLTVL.

The V gene is TRBV27, the J gene TRBJ2-3; the match to TRBD2 covers 9 bases. Germline trimming cut 4 bases from V and 5 bases from J; bases unmatched to any gene: 4. The germline V gene has CDR1 MNHEY and CDR2 SMNVEV (reference sequence). The CDR3 runs 14 residues. CDR3 residues: CASSSSGARDTQYF. The CDR3 region has the DNA TGTGCCAGCAGTTCTAGCGGGGCCAGAGATACGCAGTATTTT.

This clone was counted between two and nine times. V gene TRBV11-1 combines with J gene TRBJ2-1; D is perhaps TRBD2 (5 bases). V was shortened by 0 bases and J by 7 bases, with 10 bases between the two germline ends. CDR1 and CDR2 from the germline V gene are SGHAT and FQDESV (reference sequence). This CDR3 region has 14 residues. The CDR3 bases are TGTGCCAGCAGCTTAGCCCTATCGGGAAATGAGCAGTTCTTC. Amino acids: CASSLALSGNEQFF.

The gene calls are TRBV19 and TRBJ2-7; D gene ambiguous. CDR1 is LNHDA and CDR2 is SQIVND in the germline V gene (reference sequence). The ends were cut back, 3 bases at V and 0 bases at J, with 15 bases in the middle. There are 16 residues in the CDR3. CDR3: CASSIILAGFSYEQYF. In nucleotides, the CDR3 is TGTGCCAGTAGTATTATACTCGCAGGTTTCTCCTACGAGCAGTACTTC. Drawing the rest from reference TRBV19 and TRBJ2-7, the complete variable domain is DGGITQSPKYLFRKEGQNVTLSCEQNLNHDAMYWYRQDPGQGLRLIYYSQIVNDFQKGDIAEGYSVSREKKESFPLTVTSAQKNPTAFYLCASSIILAGFSYEQYFGPGTRLTVT.

This rearrangement joins TRBV5-4 to TRBJ1-2, with D unresolved. The CDR3 is 14 residues long. V shed 9 bases and J shed 4 bases, with 19 bases lying between them. CDR1 is SGHNT and CDR2 is YYREEE in the germline V gene (reference sequence). In nucleotides, the CDR3 is TGTGCCACCCAACCGGGTGGGTTGAGCTATGGCTACACCTTC. Its protein product is CATQPGGLSYGYTF.

This chain uses TRBV2 with TRBJ2-1, with TRBD2 matching 9 bases. CDR1 and CDR2 from the germline V gene are SNHLY and FYNNEI. Losses at the gene ends were 6 bases for V and 3 bases for J; bases not matched to a gene: 6. This CDR3 has 15 amino acids. CDR3 in DNA: TGTGCCAGCAGACACGGGACTAGCAGCTACAATGAGCAGTTCTTC. Translating gives CASRHGTSSYNEQFF. Full variable domain (rest looked up from reference TRBV2 and TRBJ2-1): EPEVTQTPSHQVTQMGQEVILRCVPISNHLYFYWYRQILGQKVEFLVSFYNNEISEKSEIFDDQFSVERPDGSNFTLKIRSTKLEDSAMYFCASRHGTSSYNEQFFGPGTRLTVL.

This chain connects TRBV5-1 to TRBJ2-7; 10 nucleotides match TRBD2. Germline trimming cut 4 bases from V and 6 bases from J; bases unmatched to any gene: 7. The germline V gene encodes CDR1 SGHRS and CDR2 YFSETQ. CDR3 length equals 14 residues. The CDR3, as DNA: TGCGCCAGCAGCCAGAGCGGGAGGGCCCTCGAGCAGTACTTC. Amino acids: CASSQSGRALEQYF.

The chain links TRBV29-1 to TRBJ1-1; D not certain. Germline CDR1 reads SQVTM; CDR2 reads ANQGSEA. V lost 7 bases and J lost 0, with 12 bases in between. This CDR3 contains 13 residues. CDR3 bases: TGCAGCGCGTCGGAAGACATGAACACTGAAGCTTTCTTT. This translates into CSASEDMNTEAFF.

This clone has a handful of counts. V usage is TRBV30 and J usage is TRBJ1-2; D gene ambiguous. The CDR3 has 11 residues. Between the trimmed V and J ends, which lost 4 bases and 6 bases, there was a span of 9 bases. The germline CDR1 and CDR2 sequences are GTSNPN and SVGIG (reference sequence). CDR3 DNA: TGTGCCTGGAACGGCGGAGATGGCTACACCTTC. Protein product: CAWNGGDGYTF.

V usage is TRBV6-6 and J usage is TRBJ2-7, with 7 positions matching TRBD2. Germline CDR1 reads MNHNY; CDR2 reads SVGAGI (reference sequence). The CDR3 extends over 11 amino acids. V gave up 8 bases and J gave up 2 bases; unmatched junction bases: 0. CDR3 sequence: CASGRAYEQYF. CDR3 DNA sequence: TGTGCCAGCGGGAGGGCCTACGAGCAGTACTTC.

V is TRBV4-1 and J is TRBJ1-1, with D unclear. The length of the CDR3 is 14 residues. From germline, CDR1 is MGHRA and CDR2 YSYEKL. Trimming left V 0 bases short and J 9 bases short, with 14 bases between. Here the CDR3 DNA reads TGCGCCAGCAGCCAAGATGCACAGCTTCTGCAAGCTTTCTTT. This gives the protein CASSQDAQLLQAFF.

V is TRBV6-5 and J is TRBJ2-1, with 7 bases fitting TRBD2. Germline lookup yields CDR1 MNHEY and CDR2 SVGAGI. V lost 4 bases, J lost 5 bases, and 5 bases stayed unmatched. The CDR3 totals 14 residues. The CDR3 DNA is TGTGCCAGCAGTTCTCTAGCGGAGAACAATGAGCAGTTCTTC. Its protein product is CASSSLAENNEQFF.

J is TRBJ1-1 and V is TRBV6-2 or TRBV6-3; 11 bases map to TRBD1. The trim removed 0 bases at V and 5 bases at J, leaving 2 bases unmatched. The germline V gene encodes CDR1 MNHEY and CDR2 SVGEGT. The CDR3 is made up of 15 amino acids. The chain's CDR3 is CASSYSGTGGTEAFF. The CDR3 DNA reads TGTGCCAGCAGTTACTCGGGGACAGGGGGGACTGAAGCTTTCTTT.

DNA of the CDR3: TGCAGCGTTGAAGGTCGACTAGCGGCAGTGACAGATACGCAGTATTTT. As protein: CSVEGRLAAVTDTQYF. The chain is built from TRBV29-1 and TRBJ2-3; 9 bases fit TRBD2. The ends lost 1 base at V and 3 bases at J; junction bases unmatched: 8. The CDR3 loop spans 16 amino acids. Germline V gene lookup returns CDR1 SQVTM and CDR2 ANQGSEA.

The V gene is TRBV5-1, the J gene TRBJ1-5; 12 bases align to TRBD1. Germline V lookup: CDR1 SGHRS, CDR2 YFSETQ. After removal of 4 bases from V and 7 bases from J, the junction contained 9 bases not matched to a gene. The CDR3 spans 16 residues. The CDR3 sequence is CASSVGGQGAGQPQHF. In nucleotides, the CDR3 is TGCGCCAGCAGCGTTGGGGGACAGGGGGCTGGGCAGCCCCAGCATTTT.

The rearrangement uses TRBV28 and TRBJ2-5; 9 nucleotides line up with TRBD1. The CDR3 is made up of 14 amino acids. Germline lookup yields CDR1 MDHEN and CDR2 SYDVKM. The J segment lost 5 bases and the V segment lost 7 bases, leaving 8 bases of the junction unmatched. Written as DNA, the CDR3 is TGTGCCAGCACGGGGACAGGGAAGATGGAGACCCAGTACTTC. Amino acid sequence: CASTGTGKMETQYF.